This TCR beta chain was observed in a study of PD-L1 blockade in urothelial cancer. Study context: Atezolizumab therapy began for patients around 2014, dosed at 1,200 mg intravenously every 3 weeks. Blood drawn 3 weeks (second dose) and 6 weeks after treatment start was analyzed.

The table came from immunoSEQ multiplex PCR; TCRdb's copy has only in-frame clones and leaves some out. The sample contains 30,000 to 40,000 clones, roughly 84% of which appear only once. As for time point: pretreatment peripheral blood. Urothelial carcinoma affected the patients, and it was locally advanced or metastatic. The germline CDR1 and CDR2 sequences are SGHNT and YYREEE (reference sequence). Trimming took 3 bases from V and 6 from J, leaving 22 bases between them. This CDR3 is 16 amino acids long. This clonotype originated in a man in his 60s with urothelial cancer. The gene calls are TRBV5-4 and TRBJ2-7; D may be TRBD1 (6 bases). Specimen: PBMCs, collected around atezolizumab (anti-PD-L1) treatment. The CDR3 coding sequence is TGTGCCAGCAGCTCAGATAAATTTGGGACAATCGGCGAGCAGTACTTC. It specifies CASSSDKFGTIGEQYF.